This is a list of T cell receptor beta chains from one sample in a study of shared clonotypes between healthy human individuals. TCRdb keeps only in-frame clones here, not all; method: immunoSEQ multiplex PCR. The sample has about 2 million clones, roughly 95% seen once. Sequenced sample: naive CD8+ T cells sorted from blood. The receptors shown here come from a man younger than 35 in good health. The CDR3 runs from the conserved cysteine through the conserved F or W. Each record gives: CDR3 length, clone size, D gene, J gene, V gene, CDR3 DNA, CDR3 protein. A D gene is named only where the DNA matches it firmly. A clone size is listed for some rows: how often the clone was seen (once, few, many), or a class if it is expanded.

len: 15; abundance: -; d_gene: TRBD1; j_gene: TRBJ1-4; v_gene: TRBV4-3; CDR3nt: TGCGCCAGCAGCCGACTCCTGTCAGGGGGGGAAAAACTGTTTTTT; CDR3aa: CASSRLLSGGEKLFF
len: 20; abundance: -; d_gene: TRBD2; j_gene: TRBJ2-7; v_gene: TRBV28; CDR3nt: TGTGCCAGCAGTTTAATCCGGGTGACTGCGACTAGCGGGAATTACTACGAGCAGTACTTC; CDR3aa: CASSLIRVTATSGNYYEQYF
len: 19; abundance: -; d_gene: -; j_gene: TRBJ2-1; v_gene: TRBV7-9; CDR3nt: TGTGCCAGCAGCACGACAGCCATCTCGGACCCGAGCTCCTACAATGAGCAGTTCTTC; CDR3aa: CASSTTAISDPSSYNEQFF
len: 13; abundance: -; d_gene: TRBD2; j_gene: TRBJ2-7; v_gene: TRBV30; CDR3nt: TGTGCCTGGACGGCTAGCGGGGCCTACGAGCAGTACTTC; CDR3aa: CAWTASGAYEQYF
len: 14; abundance: -; d_gene: TRBD1; j_gene: TRBJ2-7; v_gene: TRBV27; CDR3nt: TGTGCCAGCAGTGCCCTGGACAGGGGCTACGAGCAGTACTTC; CDR3aa: CASSALDRGYEQYF
len: 18; abundance: -; d_gene: -; j_gene: TRBJ2-6; v_gene: TRBV4-1; CDR3nt: TGCGCCAGCAGCCAAGATTCCCGGGGGGCAGCTGGGGCCAACGTCCTGACTTTC; CDR3aa: CASSQDSRGAAGANVLTF
len: 13; abundance: -; d_gene: -; j_gene: TRBJ2-7; v_gene: TRBV25-1; CDR3nt: TGTGCCAGCACCAGGGGAACCCCCTACGAGCAGTACTTC; CDR3aa: CASTRGTPYEQYF
len: 17; abundance: -; d_gene: TRBD2; j_gene: TRBJ2-3; v_gene: TRBV5-6; CDR3nt: TGTGCCAGCAGCTTGGCCGTAGCGGGGGGCTTCGCAGATACGCAGTATTTT; CDR3aa: CASSLAVAGGFADTQYF
len: 15; abundance: few; d_gene: TRBD1; j_gene: TRBJ1-6; v_gene: TRBV7-9; CDR3nt: TGTGCCAGCAGCTTGTTAGGACAGGGGGCTTCACCCCTCCACTTT; CDR3aa: CASSLLGQGASPLHF
len: 17; abundance: -; d_gene: TRBD1; j_gene: TRBJ1-2; v_gene: TRBV7-6; CDR3nt: TGTGCCAGCAGCCCCCACACAGGACAGGGGGAAAAGGATGGCTACACCTTC; CDR3aa: CASSPHTGQGEKDGYTF
len: 15; abundance: -; d_gene: TRBD1; j_gene: TRBJ2-1; v_gene: TRBV2; CDR3nt: TGTGCCAGCATAACCTGGGACAGGTCCTACAATGAGCAGTTCTTC; CDR3aa: CASITWDRSYNEQFF
len: 14; abundance: -; d_gene: -; j_gene: TRBJ1-2; v_gene: TRBV28; CDR3nt: TGTGCCAGCTTTGGCAGGGGAACTAACTATGGCTACACCTTC; CDR3aa: CASFGRGTNYGYTF
len: 16; abundance: -; d_gene: TRBD2; j_gene: TRBJ2-7; v_gene: TRBV5-4; CDR3nt: TGTGCCAGCAGCTTGGTGGGCGGGAGGGCCAGGGAAGAGCAGTACTTC; CDR3aa: CASSLVGGRAREEQYF
len: 14; abundance: -; d_gene: TRBD1; j_gene: TRBJ2-5; v_gene: TRBV9; CDR3nt: TGTGCCAGCAGCCCGAGGGGGCATTTTGAGACCCAGTACTTC; CDR3aa: CASSPRGHFETQYF
len: 10; abundance: -; d_gene: -; j_gene: TRBJ2-3; v_gene: TRBV30; CDR3nt: TGTGCCTGGTCTGGGGATACGCAGTATTTT; CDR3aa: CAWSGDTQYF
len: 14; abundance: once; d_gene: -; j_gene: TRBJ1-4; v_gene: TRBV7-9; CDR3nt: TGTGCCAGCAGCCCGCCCACAGTGGGTGAAAAACTGTTTTTT; CDR3aa: CASSPPTVGEKLFF
len: 12; abundance: -; d_gene: -; j_gene: TRBJ2-1; v_gene: TRBV13; CDR3nt: TGTGCCAGCAGCCCTGGGGGTAATGAGCAGTTCTTC; CDR3aa: CASSPGGNEQFF
len: 15; abundance: once; d_gene: -; j_gene: TRBJ1-1; v_gene: TRBV19; CDR3nt: TGTGCCAGTAGTATAGATGGGGACTTGAACACTGAAGCTTTCTTT; CDR3aa: CASSIDGDLNTEAFF
len: 13; abundance: -; d_gene: -; j_gene: TRBJ2-7; v_gene: TRBV5-1; CDR3nt: TGCGCCAGCAGCTTGTCAGGGAACTACGAGCAGTACTTC; CDR3aa: CASSLSGNYEQYF
len: 14; abundance: -; d_gene: TRBD1; j_gene: TRBJ2-7; v_gene: TRBV29-1; CDR3nt: TGCAGCGTTGAGGGACCGGGACAGGACTACGAGCAGTACTTC; CDR3aa: CSVEGPGQDYEQYF
len: 15; abundance: -; d_gene: TRBD1; j_gene: TRBJ1-5; v_gene: TRBV28; CDR3nt: TGTGCCAGCAGCCGGACAGGGATTCGCAATCAGCCCCAGCATTTT; CDR3aa: CASSRTGIRNQPQHF
len: 14; abundance: -; d_gene: TRBD1; j_gene: TRBJ2-4; v_gene: TRBV6-1; CDR3nt: TGTGCCAGCACCGCTACTGGACAGGGGGCTAGGGAGTACTTC; CDR3aa: CASTATGQGAREYF
len: 12; abundance: -; d_gene: -; j_gene: TRBJ2-2; v_gene: TRBV27; CDR3nt: TGTGCCAGCAGCCACAACACCGGGGAGCTGTTTTTT; CDR3aa: CASSHNTGELFF
len: 14; abundance: once; d_gene: -; j_gene: TRBJ2-3; v_gene: TRBV5-4; CDR3nt: TGTGCCAGCAGCCTTTTCTCAGTCACAGATACGCAGTATTTT; CDR3aa: CASSLFSVTDTQYF
len: 16; abundance: -; d_gene: -; j_gene: TRBJ2-2; v_gene: TRBV13; CDR3nt: TGTGCCAGCAGCTTAGGCCTGCAGGGTCCCACCGGGGAGCTGTTTTTT; CDR3aa: CASSLGLQGPTGELFF
len: 13; abundance: -; d_gene: -; j_gene: TRBJ1-1; v_gene: TRBV4-1; CDR3nt: TGCGCCAGCAGCAAAGTAGGGGACACTGAAGCTTTCTTT; CDR3aa: CASSKVGDTEAFF
len: 13; abundance: -; d_gene: -; j_gene: TRBJ2-5; v_gene: TRBV7-9; CDR3nt: TGTGCCAGCAGCTTAACGGAGCAAGAGACCCAGTACTTC; CDR3aa: CASSLTEQETQYF
len: 14; abundance: -; d_gene: -; j_gene: TRBJ2-7; v_gene: TRBV30; CDR3nt: TGTGCCTGGAGTGTGGCCGAGATCCGCGTCGATCAGTACTTC; CDR3aa: CAWSVAEIRVDQYF
len: 16; abundance: -; d_gene: TRBD2; j_gene: TRBJ2-1; v_gene: TRBV5-1; CDR3nt: TGCGCCAGCAGCTTGGCCCTGTTTCTAGCGGGCGATGAGCAGTTCTTC; CDR3aa: CASSLALFLAGDEQFF
len: 14; abundance: -; d_gene: -; j_gene: TRBJ2-7; v_gene: TRBV10-1; CDR3nt: TGCGCCAGCAGTTACGGGACTCGGGGCGACGAGCAGTACTTC; CDR3aa: CASSYGTRGDEQYF
len: 12; abundance: -; d_gene: -; j_gene: TRBJ1-6; v_gene: TRBV7-9; CDR3nt: TGTGCCAGCAGTCCTACTACCTCACCCCTCCACTTT; CDR3aa: CASSPTTSPLHF
len: 15; abundance: -; d_gene: -; j_gene: TRBJ2-1; v_gene: TRBV5-1; CDR3nt: TGCGCCAGCAGCCCCGAGACTAGCTCCTACAATGAGCAGTTCTTC; CDR3aa: CASSPETSSYNEQFF
len: 13; abundance: -; d_gene: -; j_gene: TRBJ2-1; v_gene: TRBV9; CDR3nt: TGTGCCAGCAGCGTAGGTCCGACAAATGAGCAGTTCTTC; CDR3aa: CASSVGPTNEQFF
len: 16; abundance: -; d_gene: -; j_gene: TRBJ2-1; v_gene: TRBV5-1; CDR3nt: TGCGCCAGCAGCTTGGACGAGGATAACCCCTACAATGAGCAGTTCTTC; CDR3aa: CASSLDEDNPYNEQFF
len: 13; abundance: -; d_gene: -; j_gene: TRBJ1-1; v_gene: TRBV7-9; CDR3nt: TGTGCCAGCAGCTTGCCCCCGTTCTCTGAAGCTTTCTTT; CDR3aa: CASSLPPFSEAFF
len: 14; abundance: -; d_gene: -; j_gene: TRBJ2-7; v_gene: TRBV5-5; CDR3nt: TGTGCCAGCAGCTTCGAGGACGGAAACTACGAGCAATACTTC; CDR3aa: CASSFEDGNYEQYF
len: 14; abundance: -; d_gene: -; j_gene: TRBJ1-3; v_gene: TRBV5-1; CDR3nt: TGCGCCAGCAGGGCGGACGCTACTGGAAACACCATATATTTT; CDR3aa: CASRADATGNTIYF
len: 14; abundance: -; d_gene: TRBD2; j_gene: TRBJ2-1; v_gene: TRBV6-6; CDR3nt: TGTGCCTGCCGGGTCAGCGCCCCGGGGGGTGAGCAGTTCTTC; CDR3aa: CACRVSAPGGEQFF
len: 12; abundance: once; d_gene: -; j_gene: TRBJ2-7; v_gene: TRBV6-5; CDR3nt: TGTGCCAGCAGTTCGGGGGAGGCCGAGCAGTACTTC; CDR3aa: CASSSGEAEQYF